This T cell receptor beta chain was identified during a study of identical twins. The junction had 15 bases not matched to a gene; V was cut back by 3 bases and J by 5 bases. There are 17 residues in the CDR3. Per the germline V gene, CDR1 is LGHNA and CDR2 is YNFKEQ. This clonotype has a handful of counts. What it binds is not known. Study-level results: A lower insertion count was a feature of abundant cord blood beta clonotypes, with no such feature in memory repertoires.

TCRdb recomputed calls from the 5' RACE reads with MiXCR, one row per CDR3 protein. The data show around 1.7 million distinct CDR3 sequences, with around a third seen just once and around 0.3% held by the top ten. The source material was cord blood. The TCR sequence derives from a newborn girl in good health. The chain joins TRBV4-2 to TRBJ2-7, with 8 positions matching TRBD2. Here the CDR3 DNA reads TGTGCCAGCAGCCACCCGGGACTAGTTCGTAGCATCCACGAGCAGTACTTC. It yields the protein CASSHPGLVRSIHEQYF.